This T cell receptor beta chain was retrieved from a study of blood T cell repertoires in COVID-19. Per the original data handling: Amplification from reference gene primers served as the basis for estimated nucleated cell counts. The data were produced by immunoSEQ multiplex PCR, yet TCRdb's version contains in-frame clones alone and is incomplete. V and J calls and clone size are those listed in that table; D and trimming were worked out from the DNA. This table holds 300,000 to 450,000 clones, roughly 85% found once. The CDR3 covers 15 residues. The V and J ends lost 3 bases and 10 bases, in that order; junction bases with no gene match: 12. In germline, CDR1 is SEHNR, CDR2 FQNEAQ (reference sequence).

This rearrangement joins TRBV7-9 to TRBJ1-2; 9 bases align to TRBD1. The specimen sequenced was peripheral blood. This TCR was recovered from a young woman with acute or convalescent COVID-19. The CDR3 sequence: CASSLTGGPSINYTF. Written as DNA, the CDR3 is TGTGCCAGCAGCTTGACAGGGGGACCGTCGATAAACTACACCTTC.